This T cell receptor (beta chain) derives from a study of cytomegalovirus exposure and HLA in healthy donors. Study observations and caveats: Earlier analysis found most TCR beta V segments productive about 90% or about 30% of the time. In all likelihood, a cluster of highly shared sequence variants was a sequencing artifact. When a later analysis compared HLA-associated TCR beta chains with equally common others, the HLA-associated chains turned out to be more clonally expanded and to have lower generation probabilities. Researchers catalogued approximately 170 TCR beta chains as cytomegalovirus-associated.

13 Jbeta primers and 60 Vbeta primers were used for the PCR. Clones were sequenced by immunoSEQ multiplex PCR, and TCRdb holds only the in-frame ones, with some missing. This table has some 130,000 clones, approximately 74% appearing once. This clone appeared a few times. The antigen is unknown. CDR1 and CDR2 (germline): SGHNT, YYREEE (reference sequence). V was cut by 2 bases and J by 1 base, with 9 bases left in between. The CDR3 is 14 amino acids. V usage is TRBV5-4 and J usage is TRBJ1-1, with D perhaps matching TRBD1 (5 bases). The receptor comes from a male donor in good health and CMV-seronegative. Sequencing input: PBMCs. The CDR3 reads CASSFREGNTEAFF. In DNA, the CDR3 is TGTGCCAGCAGCTTCAGGGAGGGGAACACTGAAGCTTTCTTT.